Detailed here is one T cell receptor beta chain. As yet, its antigen is unknown. Germline V gives CDR1 MNHNY, CDR2 SVGAGI (reference sequence). This CDR3 is 13 amino acids long. The ends were cut back, 3 bases at V and 4 bases at J, with 7 bases in the middle. This entry comes from a study of graft-versus-host responses after intestinal transplantation. Study summary: Tacrolimus and steroids were given for around three years to all recipients after anti-thymocyte globulin induction.

The protocol was immunoSEQ multiplex PCR, while the TCRdb copy is restricted to in-frame clones and leaves out a portion. Of about 130,000 clones in the sample, 85% to 95% were seen once. Overall study results and limits: Circulating GvH clone levels at their peak were associated with HvG declines (early post-transplant). Recipient marrow showed GvH clones, some seen first in ileum or blood.

The receptor was derived from a human donor who received an intestinal transplant. Material: unstimulated CD4+ T cells sorted from spleen or lymph node cells, obtained before intestinal transplant. The J gene is TRBJ1-5, the V gene TRBV6-6, with a weak D call TRBD1 (6 bases). The CDR3 protein is CASSYRGNQPQHF. CDR3 nucleotides: TGTGCCAGCAGTTATAGGGGGAATCAGCCCCAGCATTTT.